The clone carrying this TCR beta chain has ten or more counts. The data stem from a study of T cell clonality in common variable immunodeficiency. The table came from immunoSEQ multiplex PCR; TCRdb's copy has only in-frame clones and leaves some out. The specimen has more than 65,000 clones, none found just once. The sequence was obtained from a person between 18 and 75 years old in good health. Material for sequencing was peripheral blood mononuclear cells.

Partial CDR3 DNA: TGCGCCAGCAGTGATTTACGACAGGGACCCCACGAG. This codes for CASSDLRQGPHE. The whole CDR3 protein reads CASSDLRQGPHEQYF. The V gene is TRBV10-1, the J gene TRBJ2-7; 7 nucleotides align to TRBD1. The CDR3 end falls 3 residues outside the read, so it is completed with the germline J gene. The V gene's germline CDR1 is WNHNN and CDR2 SYGVQD (reference sequence). Trimming removed 3 bases from V and 5 bases from J; junction bases left unmatched: 10. The CDR3 has 15 amino acids.